The 11 T cell receptor beta chains below were found in one sample sequenced in a study of brain T cells in children with intractable seizures. Some clones are missing from TCRdb's copy, which holds only in-frame ones; the method was immunoSEQ multiplex PCR. Of 88,000 or so clones in the sample, around 91% were seen once. This specimen consisted of peripheral blood, obtained at surgery. The receptors shown here come from a girl aged 2 to 10 with Rasmussen encephalitis and intractable seizures.

This clone appeared a few times. The chain couples TRBV29-1 to TRBJ2-2, with 9 bases aligning to TRBD1. This CDR3 is 18 amino acids long. The germline gives CDR1 SQVTM, CDR2 ANQGSEA. J was trimmed by 11 bases and V by 2 bases; bases with no gene match: 21. The CDR3 loop reads CSVESSNSPGQGISELFF. The DNA for the CDR3 is TGCAGCGTTGAATCCTCCAATTCCCCGGGACAGGGAATATCTGAGCTGTTTTTT.

The chain carries TRBV10-1 and TRBJ2-3, with 7 positions matching TRBD2. This CDR3 region has 14 residues. The junction had 1 base not matched to a gene; V was cut back by 0 bases and J by 4 bases. The germline V gene encodes CDR1 WNHNN and CDR2 SYGVQD (reference sequence). The chain's CDR3 is CASSESGRADTQYF. The CDR3 bases are TGCGCCAGCAGTGAGTCAGGGAGGGCAGATACGCAGTATTTT.

The chain has TRBV7-9 and TRBJ2-7, with a tentative D call TRBD1 (6 bases). V was trimmed by 1 base and J by 2 bases, leaving 12 bases between them. Germline assignment: CDR1 SEHNR and CDR2 FQNEAQ (reference sequence). This CDR3 region has 15 residues. CDR3 sequence: CASSLEAAGAYEQYF. Written as DNA, the CDR3 is TGTGCCAGCAGCTTAGAAGCAGCAGGGGCCTACGAGCAGTACTTC.

Comment on this clone: Other DNA sequences in this sample translate to the same CDR3. V is TRBV2 and J is TRBJ1-2; D is perhaps TRBD1 (5 bases). V dropped 4 bases and J dropped 6 bases, with 12 bases sitting between them. Germline CDR1 and CDR2: SNHLY and FYNNEI. The CDR3 has 13 residues. CDR3 in DNA: TGTGCCAGCAGTGTAACGGGGCGGAATGGCTACACCTTC. Translation gives CASSVTGRNGYTF.

The chain employs TRBV30 and TRBJ1-1; D ambiguous. Trimming stripped 0 bases from V and 1 base from J, with 6 bases between. The germline gives CDR1 GTSNPN, CDR2 SVGIG (reference sequence). The CDR3 has 13 amino acids. This chain's CDR3 is CAWSVRGNTEAFF. The CDR3 nucleotides read TGTGCCTGGAGTGTACGAGGGAACACTGAAGCTTTCTTT.

J is TRBJ2-3 and V is TRBV19; D is unresolved. The CDR3 loop spans 11 amino acids. V lost 5 bases to trimming and J lost 2 bases, with 2 bases between them. CDR1 is LNHDA and CDR2 is SQIVND in the germline V gene (reference sequence). In DNA form, the CDR3 reads TGTGCCAGTAGTTTCACAGATACGCAGTATTTT. This translates into CASSFTDTQYF.

This clone appeared a few times. J is TRBJ1-6 and V is TRBV5-4; TRBD1 is a possible D gene (6 bases). CDR3 length: 20 amino acids. CDR1 and CDR2 (germline): SGHNT, YYREEE (reference sequence). Trimming took off 8 bases at V and 0 bases at J, with 27 bases between the two ends. CDR3 protein: CASRQVEIEDEYSYNSPLHF. Written as DNA, the CDR3 is TGTGCCAGTCGACAGGTTGAAATTGAAGACGAATACTCCTATAATTCACCCCTCCACTTT.

This chain links TRBV19 with TRBJ2-3, with 10 bases lining up with TRBD2. The CDR3 is 15 residues long. Trimming cost V 5 bases and J 2 bases; bases outside gene matches: 4. The germline V gene encodes CDR1 LNHDA and CDR2 SQIVND (reference sequence). The CDR3 loop is CASSWTSGYTDTQYF. Here the CDR3 DNA reads TGTGCCAGTAGTTGGACTAGCGGATACACAGATACGCAGTATTTT.

This chain connects TRBV3-1 (or the pseudogene TRBV3-2) to TRBJ2-5; perhaps TRBD2 as D (7 bases). The ends were cut back, 0 bases at V and 5 bases at J, with 19 bases in the middle. The CDR3 length is 17 residues. Germline assignment: CDR1 LGHDT and CDR2 YNNKEL (reference sequence). CDR3 sequence (DNA): TGTGCCAGCAGCCAAGATGGGACGGGGGGCCCTTCGGAGACCCAGTACTTC. This encodes CASSQDGTGGPSETQYF.

The chain links TRBV7-9 to TRBJ1-3; D not resolved. The CDR3 consists of 14 residues. Deletions cut 2 bases from V and 0 bases from J, with 5 bases between. Germline V gene data show CDR1 as SEHNR and CDR2 as FQNEAQ (reference sequence). The CDR3 region is CASSLRTSGNTIYF. The DNA of the CDR3 is TGTGCCAGCAGCTTACGAACCTCTGGAAACACCATATATTTT.

This sequence joins TRBV6-2 or TRBV6-3 and TRBJ1-4, with D tentatively TRBD1 (6 bases). Germline loops: CDR1 MNHEY, CDR2 SVGEGT. This CDR3 is built from 13 residues. Trimming shortened V by 5 bases and J by 8 bases, and 12 bases separated the two germline ends. This chain's CDR3 is CASSTPTGEKLFF. The CDR3 DNA sequence: TGTGCCAGCAGTACCCCGACAGGCGAAAAACTGTTTTTT.